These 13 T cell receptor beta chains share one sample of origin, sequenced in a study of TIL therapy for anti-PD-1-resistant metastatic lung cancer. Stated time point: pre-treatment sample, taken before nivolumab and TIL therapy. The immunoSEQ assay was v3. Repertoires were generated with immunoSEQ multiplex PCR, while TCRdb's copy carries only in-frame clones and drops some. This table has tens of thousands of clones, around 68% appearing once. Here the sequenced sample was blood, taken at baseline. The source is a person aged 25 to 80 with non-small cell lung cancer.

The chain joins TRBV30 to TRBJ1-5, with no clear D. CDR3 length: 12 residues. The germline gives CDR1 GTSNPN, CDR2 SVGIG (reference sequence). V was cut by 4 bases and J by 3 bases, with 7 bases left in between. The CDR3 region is CAWNLNNQPQHF. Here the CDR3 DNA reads TGTGCCTGGAACCTCAACAATCAGCCCCAGCATTTT.

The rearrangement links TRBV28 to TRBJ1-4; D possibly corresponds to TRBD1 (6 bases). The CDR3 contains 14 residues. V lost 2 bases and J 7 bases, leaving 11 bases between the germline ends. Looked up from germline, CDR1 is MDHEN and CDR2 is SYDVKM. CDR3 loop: CASSLVSRGEKLFF. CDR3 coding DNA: TGTGCCAGCAGTTTAGTATCCAGGGGTGAAAAACTGTTTTTT.

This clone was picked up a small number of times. This CDR3 reads CSVARALSSYNEQFF. The CDR3 coding sequence is TGCAGCGTTGCTCGGGCCCTAAGCTCCTACAATGAGCAGTTCTTC. This chain links TRBV29-1 with TRBJ2-1; D is ambiguous. The germline gives CDR1 SQVTM, CDR2 ANQGSEA. The ends were cut back, 4 bases at V and 0 bases at J, with 13 bases in the middle. There are 15 residues in the CDR3.

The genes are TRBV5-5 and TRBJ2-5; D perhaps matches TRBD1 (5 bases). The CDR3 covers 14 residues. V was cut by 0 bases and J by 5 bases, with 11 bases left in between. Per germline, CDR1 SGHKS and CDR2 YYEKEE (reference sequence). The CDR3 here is CASSLGQGVETQYF. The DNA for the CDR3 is TGTGCCAGCAGCTTGGGGCAGGGCGTCGAGACCCAGTACTTC.

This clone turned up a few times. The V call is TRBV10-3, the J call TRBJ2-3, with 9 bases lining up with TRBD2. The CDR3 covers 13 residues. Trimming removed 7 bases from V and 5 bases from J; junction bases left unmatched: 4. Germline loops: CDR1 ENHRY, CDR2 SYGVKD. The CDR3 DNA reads TGTGCCATCAACGGCGGGAGGGGAGATACGCAGTATTTT. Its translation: CAINGGRGDTQYF.

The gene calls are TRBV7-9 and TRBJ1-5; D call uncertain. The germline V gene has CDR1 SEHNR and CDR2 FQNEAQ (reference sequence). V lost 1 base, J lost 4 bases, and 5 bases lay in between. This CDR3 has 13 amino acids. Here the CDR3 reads CASSLEPNQPQHF. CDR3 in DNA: TGTGCCAGCAGCTTAGAGCCAAATCAGCCCCAGCATTTT.

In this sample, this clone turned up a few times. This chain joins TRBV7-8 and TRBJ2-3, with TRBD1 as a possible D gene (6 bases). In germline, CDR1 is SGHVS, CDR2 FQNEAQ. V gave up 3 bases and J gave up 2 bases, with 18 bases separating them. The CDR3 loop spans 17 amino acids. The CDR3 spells CASSFPDSTTSTDTQYF. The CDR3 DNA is TGTGCCAGCAGCTTCCCGGACAGTACCACATCCACAGATACGCAGTATTTT.

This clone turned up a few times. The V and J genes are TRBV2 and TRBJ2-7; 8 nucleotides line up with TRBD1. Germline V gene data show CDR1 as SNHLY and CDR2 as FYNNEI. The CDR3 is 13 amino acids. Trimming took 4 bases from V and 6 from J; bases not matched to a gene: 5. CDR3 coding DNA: TGTGCCAGCAGTGGGACAGGGTATACCGAGCAGTACTTC. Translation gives CASSGTGYTEQYF.

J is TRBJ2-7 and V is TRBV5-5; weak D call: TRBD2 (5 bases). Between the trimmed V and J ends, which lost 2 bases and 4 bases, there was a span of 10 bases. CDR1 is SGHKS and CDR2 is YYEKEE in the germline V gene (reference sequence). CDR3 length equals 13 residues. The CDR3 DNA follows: TGTGCCAGCAGCTTCATTCGGGATTACGAGCAGTACTTC. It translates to CASSFIRDYEQYF.

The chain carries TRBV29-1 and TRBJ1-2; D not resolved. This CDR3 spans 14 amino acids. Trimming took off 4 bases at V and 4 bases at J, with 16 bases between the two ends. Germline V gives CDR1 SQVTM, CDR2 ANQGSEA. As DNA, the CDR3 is TGCAGCGTTGTTATATCTGGGGAGCTCTATGGCTACACCTTC. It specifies CSVVISGELYGYTF. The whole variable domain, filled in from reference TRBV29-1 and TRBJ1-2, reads SAVISQKPSRDICQRGTSLTIQCQVDSQVTMMFWYRQQPGQSLTLIATANQGSEATYESGFVIDKFPISRPNLTFSTLTVSNMSPEDSSIYLCSVVISGELYGYTFGSGTRLTVV.

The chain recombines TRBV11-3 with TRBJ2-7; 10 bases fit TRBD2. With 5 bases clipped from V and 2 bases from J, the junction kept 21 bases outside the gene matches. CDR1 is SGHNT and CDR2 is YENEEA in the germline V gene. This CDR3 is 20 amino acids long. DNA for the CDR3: TGTGCCAGCAGCCCAAGGAGGGGGATGCTAGCGGGAGAAGAGACCTACGAGCAGTACTTC. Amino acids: CASSPRRGMLAGEETYEQYF.

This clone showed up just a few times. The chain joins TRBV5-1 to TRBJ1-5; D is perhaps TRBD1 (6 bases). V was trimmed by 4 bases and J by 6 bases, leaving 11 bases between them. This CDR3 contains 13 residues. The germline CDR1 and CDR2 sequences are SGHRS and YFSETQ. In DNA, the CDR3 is TGCGCCAGCAGCCGGGGGCCGCGTCAGCCCCAGCATTTT. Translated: CASSRGPRQPQHF.

CDR3: CASSLWPHEQYF. The CDR3 DNA reads TGTGCCAGCAGCTTATGGCCCCACGAGCAGTACTTC. The rearrangement joins TRBV11-2 to TRBJ2-7; D is unclear. The ends were cut back, 2 bases at V and 5 bases at J, with 7 bases in the middle. The germline CDR1 and CDR2 sequences are SGHAT and FQNNGV. The CDR3 runs to 12 residues.